A single sample is the source of the 26 T cell receptor beta chains below, sequenced in a study of blood T cell repertoires in COVID-19. Using immunoSEQ multiplex PCR, the repertoire was profiled, and TCRdb retains in-frame clones only, with some absent. The sample has under 350,000 clones; 83% are singletons. Sample: peripheral blood. Receptor source: a woman in her forties or fifties who had recovered from COVID-19.

CDR3 coding DNA: TGTGCCAGCCTATGCCTGGCGGCAACCGAGGGGCAGTACTTC. Its translation: CASLCLAATEGQYF. J is TRBJ2-7 and V is TRBV7-4; D may be TRBD2 (5 bases). There are 14 residues in the CDR3. CDR1 is SGHVT and CDR2 is SQSDAQ in the germline V gene. V was clipped by 8 bases and J by 9 bases, with 23 bases between them.

The V and J genes are TRBV5-4 and TRBJ2-2; D uncertain. Trimming removed 3 bases from V and 10 bases from J, with 13 bases in between. The germline CDR1 and CDR2 sequences are SGHNT and YYREEE (reference sequence). CDR3 length equals 13 residues. The CDR3 sequence: CASSSPPLAELFF. The CDR3 DNA reads TGTGCCAGCAGCTCTCCTCCACTTGCGGAGCTGTTTTTT.

The J gene is TRBJ2-1, the V gene TRBV5-6, with D perhaps TRBD2 (6 bases). Germline CDR1 SGHDT, CDR2 YYEEEE. Trimming took off 0 bases at V and 5 bases at J, with 12 bases between the two ends. The length of the CDR3 is 15 residues. This CDR3 is CASSLGLGANNEQFF. Written as DNA, the CDR3 is TGTGCCAGCAGCTTGGGACTAGGGGCTAACAATGAGCAGTTCTTC.

This chain uses TRBV5-1 with TRBJ2-7; maybe TRBD1 (6 bases). In germline, CDR1 is SGHRS, CDR2 YFSETQ. This CDR3 has 14 amino acids. The V end was cut by 4 bases, the J end by 9 bases, with 20 bases between. The chain's CDR3 is CASSKDSPGVGQYF. CDR3 in DNA: TGCGCCAGCAGCAAGGACAGCCCCGGGGTAGGGCAGTACTTC.

This chain joins TRBV19 and TRBJ1-2, with TRBD1 identical over 9 bases. CDR3 size: 14 residues. The V segment lost 6 bases and the J segment 4 bases; nucleotides outside the gene matches: 6. Germline V gene data show CDR1 as LNHDA and CDR2 as SQIVND (reference sequence). CDR3 sequence reads: CASRETGGSYGYTF. CDR3 DNA: TGTGCCAGTAGGGAAACAGGGGGCAGCTATGGCTACACCTTC.

This chain connects TRBV4-1 to TRBJ1-5; D is unresolved. Germline values: CDR1 MGHRA, CDR2 YSYEKL. The CDR3 is 16 amino acids. The V gene lost 0 bases and the J gene lost 2 bases, with 11 bases spanning the gap. In DNA, the CDR3 is TGCGCCAGCAGCCAAGACGCCACAGTTGGCAATCAGCCCCAGCATTTT. This translates into CASSQDATVGNQPQHF.

The V call is TRBV28, the J call TRBJ2-7, with 10 bases aligning to TRBD1. Germline CDR1 MDHEN, CDR2 SYDVKM. This CDR3 has 12 amino acids. After removal of 10 bases from V and 3 bases from J, the junction contained 3 bases not matched to a gene. CDR3 residues: CATGQGDYEQYF. The DNA for the CDR3 is TGTGCCACCGGACAGGGGGACTACGAGCAGTACTTC.

V is TRBV11-2 and J is TRBJ1-1; the D gene is possibly TRBD1 (6 bases). The CDR3 has 13 amino acids. V shed 0 bases and J shed 7 bases, with 9 bases lying between them. Germline CDR1 reads SGHAT; CDR2 reads FQNNGV. CDR3 residues: CASSLEGAIEAFF. The CDR3 DNA is TGTGCCAGCAGCTTAGAGGGGGCGATTGAAGCTTTCTTT.

This clone was recorded a few times. The CDR3 DNA is TGTGCCTCCCGGGGGGGGAGCAATCAGCCCCAGCATTTT. Translating it yields CASRGGSNQPQHF. The chain couples TRBV4-2 to TRBJ1-5; D may be TRBD1 (5 bases). This CDR3 has 13 amino acids. The V and J ends lost 11 bases and 1 base respectively, with 12 bases between them. The V gene's germline CDR1 is LGHNA and CDR2 YNFKEQ.

The CDR3 protein is CASSELQSSYNEQFF. CDR3 coding DNA: TGTGCCAGCAGTGAATTACAGTCGTCCTACAATGAGCAGTTCTTC. The chain combines TRBV6-1 with TRBJ2-1, with D uncertain. Trimming took 2 bases from V and 1 from J, leaving 9 bases between them. From germline, CDR1 is MNHNS and CDR2 SASEGT. CDR3 size: 15 residues.

The chain links TRBV11-2 to TRBJ2-7; 7 nucleotides match TRBD1. Losses at the gene ends were 5 bases for V and 2 bases for J; bases not matched to a gene: 3. CDR1 SGHAT and CDR2 FQNNGV come from the germline V gene. The CDR3 consists of 13 residues. CDR3 protein: CASSPTGTYEQYF. The DNA for the CDR3 is TGTGCCAGCAGCCCGACAGGGACCTACGAGCAGTACTTC.

This chain joins TRBV12-3 or TRBV12-4 and TRBJ1-2, with 8 bases identical to TRBD1. V was pared by 4 bases and J by 3 bases, with 1 base of the junction left unmatched. The CDR3 loop spans 13 amino acids. CDR3 protein: CASSSGQDYGYTF. The DNA for the CDR3 is TGTGCCAGCAGTTCGGGACAGGACTATGGCTACACCTTC.

The chain is built from TRBV28 and TRBJ1-6; the D gene is possibly TRBD1 (6 bases). CDR1 is MDHEN, CDR2 SYDVKM, per germline. The V end was cut by 7 bases, the J end by 0 bases, with 10 bases between. The CDR3 has 15 residues. In DNA form, the CDR3 reads TGTGCCAGCACCCAGGGGACCTCCTATAATTCACCCCTCCACTTT. Its protein product is CASTQGTSYNSPLHF.

CDR3 amino acids: CASSAAAGAQETQYF. The CDR3 DNA reads as TGTGCCAGCAGTGCCGCTGCAGGGGCCCAAGAGACCCAGTACTTC. This chain uses TRBV2 with TRBJ2-5; maybe TRBD1 (6 bases). In germline, CDR1 is SNHLY, CDR2 FYNNEI. V was shortened by 4 bases and J by 1 base, with 13 bases between the two germline ends. CDR3 length equals 15 residues. The full variable domain, in which reference TRBV2 and TRBJ2-5 provide the parts outside the CDR3, is EPEVTQTPSHQVTQMGQEVILRCVPISNHLYFYWYRQILGQKVEFLVSFYNNEISEKSEIFDDQFSVERPDGSNFTLKIRSTKLEDSAMYFCASSAAAGAQETQYFGPGTRLLVL.

The chain carries TRBV6-2 or TRBV6-3 and TRBJ1-2; TRBD1 matches at 7 bases. V shed 2 bases, J shed 8 bases, and the junction held 8 bases outside the gene matches. Germline-derived CDR1 and CDR2 are MNHEY and SVGEGT. This CDR3 region has 14 residues. The CDR3 protein is CASSYEDRVEGYTF. As DNA, the CDR3 is TGTGCCAGCAGTTACGAAGACAGGGTGGAAGGCTACACCTTC.

This chain joins TRBV6-2 or TRBV6-3 and TRBJ1-1; D not certain. Trimming took 6 bases from V and 4 from J, leaving 9 bases between them. This CDR3 region has 12 residues. Germline CDR1 MNHEY, CDR2 SVGEGT. This chain's CDR3 is CASSLAGTEAFF. The CDR3 region has the DNA TGTGCCAGCAGCCTGGCTGGCACTGAAGCTTTCTTT.

This clone came up a few times. This chain links TRBV7-2 with TRBJ2-3; 10 bases align to TRBD2. The CDR3 is made up of 15 amino acids. V lost 5 bases, J lost 5 bases, and 7 bases stayed unmatched. Germline V gene data show CDR1 as SGHTA and CDR2 as FQGNSA. CDR3 in amino acids: CASSPGGLAVDTQYF. The CDR3 bases are TGTGCCAGCAGCCCAGGCGGACTAGCGGTAGATACGCAGTATTTT.

V gene TRBV10-2 combines with J gene TRBJ1-1; possibly TRBD1 for D (5 bases). The CDR3 is 15 residues long. The ends were cut back, 6 bases at V and 3 bases at J, with 17 bases in the middle. Per the germline V gene, CDR1 is WSHSY and CDR2 is SAAADI. This CDR3 is CASSQPPRGDTEAFF. DNA for the CDR3: TGCGCCAGCAGCCAACCCCCCCGGGGGGACACTGAAGCTTTCTTT.

V is TRBV12-3 or TRBV12-4 and J is TRBJ2-2; the D gene is possibly TRBD1 (5 bases). The CDR3 totals 12 residues. V was pared by 7 bases and J by 6 bases, with 9 bases between. CDR3 sequence reads: CASILGAGELFF. CDR3 coding DNA: TGTGCCAGCATCTTAGGGGCCGGGGAGCTGTTTTTT.

This clone appeared once. This sequence joins TRBV27 and TRBJ2-5, with TRBD1 matching over 9 bases. The V segment lost 5 bases and the J segment 2 bases; nucleotides outside the gene matches: 6. The germline gives CDR1 MNHEY, CDR2 SMNVEV (reference sequence). The CDR3 is 15 residues long. CDR3 protein: CASSLQGALQETQYF. CDR3 sequence (DNA): TGTGCCAGCAGTCTACAGGGGGCTTTACAAGAGACCCAGTACTTC.

DNA for the CDR3: TGTGCCAGCAGCCAAGGACAGGGGGCCACCTTCTATGGCTACACCTTC. Amino acids: CASSQGQGATFYGYTF. This rearrangement joins TRBV7-2 to TRBJ1-2; 11 positions agree with TRBD1. After removal of 5 bases from V and 4 bases from J, the junction contained 9 bases not matched to a gene. From germline, CDR1 is SGHTA and CDR2 FQGNSA. The CDR3 is 16 amino acids. The full variable domain, rest sourced from reference TRBV7-2 and TRBJ1-2, is GAGVSQSPSNKVTEKGKDVELRCDPISGHTALYWYRQSLGQGLEFLIYFQGNSAPDKSGLPSDRFSAERTGGSVSTLTIQRTQQEDSAVYLCASSQGQGATFYGYTFGSGTRLTVV.

The rearrangement uses TRBV29-1 and TRBJ2-5; a possible D gene is TRBD2 (5 bases). The CDR3 is 14 residues long. CDR1 is SQVTM and CDR2 is ANQGSEA in the germline V gene. Between the trimmed V and J ends, which lost 1 base and 5 bases, there was a span of 14 bases. As DNA, the CDR3 is TGCAGCGTTGAAGGGTGGCGGCCGGGGGAGACCCAGTACTTC. Translating it yields CSVEGWRPGETQYF.

V is TRBV5-4 and J is TRBJ2-1, with TRBD1 identical over 7 bases. This CDR3 spans 15 amino acids. Trimming at V came to 4 bases and at J to 0 bases, leaving 4 bases not matched to a gene. In germline, CDR1 is SGHNT, CDR2 YYREEE (reference sequence). CDR3 bases: TGTGCCAGCAGCAGAACAGGGGCCTCCTACAATGAGCAGTTCTTC. Protein sequence: CASSRTGASYNEQFF. Full variable domain (rest looked up from reference TRBV5-4 and TRBJ2-1): ETGVTQSPTHLIKTRGQQVTLRCSSQSGHNTVSWYQQALGQGPQFIFQYYREEENGRGNFPPRFSGLQFPNYSSELNVNALELDDSALYLCASSRTGASYNEQFFGPGTRLTVL.

The chain employs TRBV19 and TRBJ2-2, with 8 bases lining up with TRBD1. The CDR3 totals 14 residues. V lost 7 bases and J lost 3; bases outside the gene matches: 4. The germline V gene has CDR1 LNHDA and CDR2 SQIVND (reference sequence). The CDR3 DNA reads as TGTGCCAGTATAAACAGGGGGTACACCGGGGAGCTGTTTTTT. Its protein is CASINRGYTGELFF. Full variable domain (missing parts from reference TRBV19 and TRBJ2-2): DGGITQSPKYLFRKEGQNVTLSCEQNLNHDAMYWYRQDPGQGLRLIYYSQIVNDFQKGDIAEGYSVSREKKESFPLTVTSAQKNPTAFYLCASINRGYTGELFFGEGSRLTVL.

This clone has a single count. The chain is built from TRBV20-1 and TRBJ2-7; 7 bases match TRBD1. Germline V gene data show CDR1 as DFQATT and CDR2 as SNEGSKA (reference sequence). With V trimmed by 3 bases and J by 0 bases, 5 bases remained unmatched. The CDR3 loop spans 14 amino acids. The CDR3 sequence: CSASSGTVSYEQYF. The CDR3 DNA is TGCAGTGCTAGTTCCGGGACAGTCTCCTACGAGCAGTACTTC.

The chain is built from TRBV7-8 and TRBJ2-5; 11 bases line up with TRBD2. V dropped 5 bases and J dropped 2; count of bases not matched to a gene: 16. Per germline, CDR1 SGHVS and CDR2 FQNEAQ. This CDR3 is built from 19 residues. CDR3 DNA: TGTGCCAGCAGCGCCCTAAGGGTCCTAGCGGGGGGCCGACAAGAGACCCAGTACTTC. Its protein product is CASSALRVLAGGRQETQYF.